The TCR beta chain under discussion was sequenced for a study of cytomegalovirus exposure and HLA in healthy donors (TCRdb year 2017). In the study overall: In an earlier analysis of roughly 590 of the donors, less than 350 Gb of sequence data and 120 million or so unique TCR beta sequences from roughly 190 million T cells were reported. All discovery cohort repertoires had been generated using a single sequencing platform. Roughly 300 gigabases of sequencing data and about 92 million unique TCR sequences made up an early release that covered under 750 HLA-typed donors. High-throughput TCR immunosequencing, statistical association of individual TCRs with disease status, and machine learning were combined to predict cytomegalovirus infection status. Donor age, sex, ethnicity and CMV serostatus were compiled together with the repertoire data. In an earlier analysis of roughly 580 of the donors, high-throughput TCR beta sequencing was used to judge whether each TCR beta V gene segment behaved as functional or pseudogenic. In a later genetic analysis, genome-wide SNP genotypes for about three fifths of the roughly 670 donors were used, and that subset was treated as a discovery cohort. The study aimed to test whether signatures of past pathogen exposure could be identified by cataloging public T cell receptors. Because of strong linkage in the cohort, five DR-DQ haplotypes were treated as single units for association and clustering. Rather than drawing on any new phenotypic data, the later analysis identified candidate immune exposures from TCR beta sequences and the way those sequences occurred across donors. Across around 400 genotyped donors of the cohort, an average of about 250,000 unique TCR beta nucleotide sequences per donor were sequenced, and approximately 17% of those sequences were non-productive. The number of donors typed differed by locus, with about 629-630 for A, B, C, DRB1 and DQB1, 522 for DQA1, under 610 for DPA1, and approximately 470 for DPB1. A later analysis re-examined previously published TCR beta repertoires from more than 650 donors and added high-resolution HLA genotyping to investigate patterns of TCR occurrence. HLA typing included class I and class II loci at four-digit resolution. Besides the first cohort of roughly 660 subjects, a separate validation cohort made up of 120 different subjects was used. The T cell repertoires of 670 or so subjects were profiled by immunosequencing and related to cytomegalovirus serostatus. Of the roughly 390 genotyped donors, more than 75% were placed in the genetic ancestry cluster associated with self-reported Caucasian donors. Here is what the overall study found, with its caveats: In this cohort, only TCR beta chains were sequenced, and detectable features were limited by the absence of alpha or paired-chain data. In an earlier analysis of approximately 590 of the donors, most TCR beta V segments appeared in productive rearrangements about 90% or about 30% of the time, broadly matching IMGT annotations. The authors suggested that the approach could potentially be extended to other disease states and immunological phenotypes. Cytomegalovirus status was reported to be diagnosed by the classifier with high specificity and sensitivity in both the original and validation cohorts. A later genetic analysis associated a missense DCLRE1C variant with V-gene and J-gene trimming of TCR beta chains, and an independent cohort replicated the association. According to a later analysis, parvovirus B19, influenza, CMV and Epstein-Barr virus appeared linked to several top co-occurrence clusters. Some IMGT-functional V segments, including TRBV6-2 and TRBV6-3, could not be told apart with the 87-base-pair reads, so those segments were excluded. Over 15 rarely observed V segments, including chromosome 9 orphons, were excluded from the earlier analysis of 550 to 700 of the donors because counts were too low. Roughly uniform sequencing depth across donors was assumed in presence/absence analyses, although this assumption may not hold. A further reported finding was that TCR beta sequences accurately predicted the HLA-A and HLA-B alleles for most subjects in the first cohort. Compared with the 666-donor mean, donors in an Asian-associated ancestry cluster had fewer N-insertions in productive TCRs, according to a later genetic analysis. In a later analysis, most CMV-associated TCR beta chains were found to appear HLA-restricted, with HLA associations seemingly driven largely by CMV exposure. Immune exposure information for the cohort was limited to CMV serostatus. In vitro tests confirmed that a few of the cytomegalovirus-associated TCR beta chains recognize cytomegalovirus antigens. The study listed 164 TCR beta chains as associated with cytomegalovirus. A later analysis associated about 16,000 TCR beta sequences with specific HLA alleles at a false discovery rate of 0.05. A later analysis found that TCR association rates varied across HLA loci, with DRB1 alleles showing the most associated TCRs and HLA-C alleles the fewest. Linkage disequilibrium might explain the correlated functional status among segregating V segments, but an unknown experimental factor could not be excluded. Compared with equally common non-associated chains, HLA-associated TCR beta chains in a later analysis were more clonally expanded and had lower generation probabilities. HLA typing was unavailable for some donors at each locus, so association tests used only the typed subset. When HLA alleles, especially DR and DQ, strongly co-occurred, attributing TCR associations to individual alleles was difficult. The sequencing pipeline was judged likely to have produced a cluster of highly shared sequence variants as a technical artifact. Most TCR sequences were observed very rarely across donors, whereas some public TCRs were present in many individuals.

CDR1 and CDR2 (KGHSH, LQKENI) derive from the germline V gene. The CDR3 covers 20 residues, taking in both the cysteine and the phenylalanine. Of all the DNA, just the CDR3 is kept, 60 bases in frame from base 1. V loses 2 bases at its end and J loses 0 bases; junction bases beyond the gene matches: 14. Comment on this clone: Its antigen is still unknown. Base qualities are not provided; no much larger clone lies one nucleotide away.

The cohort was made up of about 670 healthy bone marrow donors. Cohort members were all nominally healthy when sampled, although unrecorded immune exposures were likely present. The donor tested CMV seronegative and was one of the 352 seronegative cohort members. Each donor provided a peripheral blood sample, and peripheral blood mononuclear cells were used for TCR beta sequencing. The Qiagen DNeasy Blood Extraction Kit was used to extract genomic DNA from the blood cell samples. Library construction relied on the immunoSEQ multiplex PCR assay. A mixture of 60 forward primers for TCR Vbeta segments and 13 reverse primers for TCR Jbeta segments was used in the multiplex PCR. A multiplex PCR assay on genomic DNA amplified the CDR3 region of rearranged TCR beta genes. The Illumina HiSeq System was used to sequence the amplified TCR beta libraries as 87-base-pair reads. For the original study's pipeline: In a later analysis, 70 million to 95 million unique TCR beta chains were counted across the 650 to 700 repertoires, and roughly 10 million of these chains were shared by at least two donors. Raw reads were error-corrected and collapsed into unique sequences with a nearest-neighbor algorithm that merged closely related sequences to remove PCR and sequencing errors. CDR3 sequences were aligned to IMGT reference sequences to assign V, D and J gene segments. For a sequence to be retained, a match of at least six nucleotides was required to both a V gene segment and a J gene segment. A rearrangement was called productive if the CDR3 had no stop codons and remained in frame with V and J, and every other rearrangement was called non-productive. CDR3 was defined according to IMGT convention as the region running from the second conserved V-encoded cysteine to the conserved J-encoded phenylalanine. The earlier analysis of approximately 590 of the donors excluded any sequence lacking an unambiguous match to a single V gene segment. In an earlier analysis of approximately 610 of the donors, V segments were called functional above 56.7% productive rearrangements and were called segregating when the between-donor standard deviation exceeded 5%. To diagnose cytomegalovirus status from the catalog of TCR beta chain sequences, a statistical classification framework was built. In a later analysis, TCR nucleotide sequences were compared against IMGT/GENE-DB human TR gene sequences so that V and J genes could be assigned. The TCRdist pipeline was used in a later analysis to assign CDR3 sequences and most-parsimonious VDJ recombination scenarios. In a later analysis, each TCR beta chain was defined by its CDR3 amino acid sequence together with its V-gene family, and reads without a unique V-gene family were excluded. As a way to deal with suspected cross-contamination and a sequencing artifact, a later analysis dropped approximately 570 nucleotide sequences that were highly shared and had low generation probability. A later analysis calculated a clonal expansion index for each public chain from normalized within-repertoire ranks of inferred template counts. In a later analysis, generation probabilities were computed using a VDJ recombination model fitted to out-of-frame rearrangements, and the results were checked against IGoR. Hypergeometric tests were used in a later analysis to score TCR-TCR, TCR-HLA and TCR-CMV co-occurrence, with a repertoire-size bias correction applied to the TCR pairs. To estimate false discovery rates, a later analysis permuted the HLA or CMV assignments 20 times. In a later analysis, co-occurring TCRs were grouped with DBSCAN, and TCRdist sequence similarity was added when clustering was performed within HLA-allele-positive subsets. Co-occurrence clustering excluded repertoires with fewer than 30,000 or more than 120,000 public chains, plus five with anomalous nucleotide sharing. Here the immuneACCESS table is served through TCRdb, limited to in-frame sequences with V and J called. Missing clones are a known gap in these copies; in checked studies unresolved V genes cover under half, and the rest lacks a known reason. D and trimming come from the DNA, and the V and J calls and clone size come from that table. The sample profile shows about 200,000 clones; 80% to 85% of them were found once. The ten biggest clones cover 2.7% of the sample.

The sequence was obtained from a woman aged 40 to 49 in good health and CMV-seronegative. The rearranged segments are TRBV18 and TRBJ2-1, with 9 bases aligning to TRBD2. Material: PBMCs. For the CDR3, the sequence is CASSPKIAGVLSSSYNEQFF. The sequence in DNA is TGTGCCAGCTCACCAAAAATAGCGGGAGTCTTGTCGAGCTCCTACAATGAGCAGTTCTTC.